These 17 T cell receptor beta chains came from one sample sequenced in a study of T cells after yellow fever vaccination. TCRdb re-called the 5' RACE reads with MiXCR, one entry per CDR3 protein. The sample contains 250,000 to 400,000 distinct CDR3 sequences, roughly 4.3% of which appear only once. Source: PBMCs, taken 15 days after the yellow fever booster vaccination. The receptor source for this set is a man aged 18 to 29 who received the YFV17D yellow fever vaccine.

J is TRBJ2-5 and V is TRBV29-1; 11 nucleotides agree with TRBD2. The length of the CDR3 is 14 residues. V lost 8 bases, J lost 1 base, and 6 bases stayed unmatched. Germline CDR1 is SQVTM and CDR2 is ANQGSEA. The CDR3 region has the DNA TGCAGCACCCCTAGCGGGGGGCTCCAAGAGACCCAGTACTTC. Translating gives CSTPSGGLQETQYF.

This clonotype was counted a few times. J is TRBJ2-4 and V is TRBV4-2; 11 nucleotides align to TRBD2. The CDR3 loop spans 16 amino acids. The V gene end was trimmed by 1 base and the J gene end by 1 base; junction bases not matched to a gene: 0. Germline V gene data show CDR1 as LGHNA and CDR2 as YNFKEQ. CDR3 nucleotide sequence: TGTGCCAGCAGCCAAGCTAGCGGGGGGGCCAAAAACATTCAGTACTTC. The encoded protein is CASSQASGGAKNIQYF.

There are many counts of this clonotype. The chain recombines TRBV27 with TRBJ2-1; D unclear. Deletions cut 6 bases from V and 5 bases from J, with 11 bases between. Germline values: CDR1 MNHEY, CDR2 SMNVEV (reference sequence). The CDR3 runs to 13 residues. In nucleotides, the CDR3 is TGTGCCAGCAGCTTAGGGAACGACAATGAGCAGTTCTTC. Protein sequence: CASSLGNDNEQFF.

The chain uses TRBV2 and TRBJ2-2, with TRBD1 matching over 9 bases. The CDR3 totals 14 residues. CDR1 SNHLY and CDR2 FYNNEI come from the germline V gene. V was clipped by 4 bases and J by 6 bases; unmatched bases: 3. CDR3 coding DNA: TGTGCCAGCAGTGGTACAGGGGGCCCCGGGGAGCTGTTTTTT. This sequence encodes CASSGTGGPGELFF.

This clonotype appeared a few times. This rearrangement joins TRBV4-1 to TRBJ1-1; D gene ambiguous. The V gene's germline CDR1 is MGHRA and CDR2 YSYEKL. This CDR3 has 15 amino acids. Between the trimmed V and J ends, which lost 1 base and 0 bases, there was a span of 9 bases. The DNA for the CDR3 is TGCGCCAGCAGCCAAGTTCCCAGTTTGAACACTGAAGCTTTCTTT. Translation: CASSQVPSLNTEAFF.

This clonotype showed up many times. The rearrangement uses TRBV9 and TRBJ1-2; possible D gene TRBD1, 6 bases. CDR1 is SGDLS, CDR2 YYNGEE, per germline. Deletions cut 5 bases from V and 7 bases from J, with 18 bases between. CDR3 size: 14 residues. The CDR3, as DNA: TGTGCCAGCAGGGACGAAACAGGGATGGGTGGCTACACCTTC. Encoded protein: CASRDETGMGGYTF.

This clonotype has just a few counts. The chain combines TRBV9 with TRBJ1-2; possibly TRBD1 for D (6 bases). V lost 2 bases, J lost 3 bases, and 14 bases lay in between. The germline gives CDR1 SGDLS, CDR2 YYNGEE. The CDR3 is 15 amino acids. The DNA of the CDR3 is TGTGCCAGCAGCGTCAGTGACAGGCCCTACTATGGCTACACCTTC. It specifies CASSVSDRPYYGYTF.

The chain combines TRBV7-8 with TRBJ2-7, with D unclear. V lost 7 bases and J 6 bases, leaving 16 bases between the germline ends. The CDR3 contains 13 residues. Germline lookup yields CDR1 SGHVS and CDR2 FQNEAQ. The CDR3 sequence: CASTTRELSEQYF. CDR3 coding DNA: TGTGCCAGCACGACCAGAGAATTATCCGAGCAGTACTTC.

Only a few counts were recorded for this clonotype. The V gene is TRBV12-3 or TRBV12-4, the J gene TRBJ1-1; no definite D call. The CDR3 consists of 13 residues. V lost 6 bases and J lost 0, with 8 bases in between. CDR3 sequence: CASRIQLNTEAFF. In nucleotides, the CDR3 is TGTGCCAGCAGGATACAGTTGAACACTGAAGCTTTCTTT.

There are many counts of this clonotype. The genes are TRBV9 and TRBJ2-3; possible D gene TRBD2, 5 bases. There are 14 residues in the CDR3. The germline V and J ends were trimmed by 2 bases and 4 bases, with 11 bases remaining between them. The germline V gene has CDR1 SGDLS and CDR2 YYNGEE. The CDR3 protein is CASSVNGVSDTQYF. The CDR3 nucleotides read TGTGCCAGCAGCGTGAACGGGGTCTCAGATACGCAGTATTTT.

This clonotype was detected ten times or more. The V gene is TRBV10-3, the J gene TRBJ1-4; D is unclear. The CDR3 contains 13 residues. Germline V lookup: CDR1 ENHRY, CDR2 SYGVKD. Deletions cut 2 bases from V and 8 bases from J, with 9 bases between. CDR3 nucleotide sequence: TGTGCCATCAGTGAGCCGCGTGAGGAAAAACTGTTTTTT. It codes for CAISEPREEKLFF.

This clonotype was recorded a few times. J is TRBJ2-1 and V is TRBV29-1; TRBD1 aligns across 9 bases. CDR1 and CDR2 (germline): SQVTM, ANQGSEA. This CDR3 spans 14 amino acids. V gave up 5 bases and J gave up 7 bases; unmatched junction bases: 9. In nucleotides, the CDR3 is TGCAGCGTTAAGTACTTGGGACAGGGAAATGAGCAGTTCTTC. This encodes CSVKYLGQGNEQFF.

This clonotype has at least ten counts. Here the CDR3 reads CASGRGDTQYF. The CDR3, as DNA: TGCGCCAGCGGCAGGGGAGATACGCAGTATTTT. J is TRBJ2-3 and V is TRBV5-1, with D tentatively TRBD1 (6 bases). Germline loops: CDR1 SGHRS, CDR2 YFSETQ. The germline V and J ends were trimmed by 7 bases and 5 bases, with 8 bases remaining between them. CDR3 length: 11 amino acids.

This chain links TRBV19 with TRBJ2-3; D remains ambiguous. With 4 bases removed from V and 3 bases from J, the gap between germline ends came to 20 bases. This CDR3 has 17 residues. From germline, CDR1 is LNHDA and CDR2 SQIVND (reference sequence). CDR3 sequence (DNA): TGTGCCAGTAGTACATATCTCACCACTACTGGGACAGATACGCAGTATTTT. Its translation: CASSTYLTTTGTDTQYF.

This clonotype has just a few counts. The J gene is TRBJ2-4, the V gene TRBV4-3, with D perhaps matching TRBD1 or TRBD2 (5 bases each). The length of the CDR3 is 15 residues. V was shortened by 1 base and J by 5 bases, with 12 bases between the two germline ends. Germline-derived CDR1 and CDR2 are LGHNA and YSLEER. In DNA, the CDR3 is TGCGCCAGCAGCCAAGTCACCGGGACCCAAAACATTCAGTACTTC. Amino acid sequence: CASSQVTGTQNIQYF.

This chain joins TRBV6-2 or TRBV6-3 and TRBJ2-5; TRBD2 agrees at 14 bases. The CDR3 runs 18 residues. Germline CDR1 is MNHEY and CDR2 is SVGEGT. Trimming took 5 bases from V and 5 from J; bases not matched to a gene: 13. The CDR3 protein is CASSPGLAGVFVVETQYF. As DNA, the CDR3 is TGTGCCAGCAGTCCGGGACTAGCGGGGGTTTTCGTTGTGGAGACCCAGTACTTC.

This clonotype has at least ten counts. The chain has TRBV7-8 and TRBJ2-2, with TRBD1 matching 8 bases. The J segment lost 3 bases and the V segment lost 7 bases, leaving 4 bases of the junction unmatched. Germline CDR1 and CDR2: SGHVS and FQNEAQ. This CDR3 is 14 amino acids long. In nucleotides, the CDR3 is TGTGCCAGCACGCCACAGGGGGACACCGGGGAGCTGTTTTTT. Translation gives CASTPQGDTGELFF. Combining the CDR3 with reference TRBV7-8 and TRBJ2-2 gives the whole variable domain GAGVSQSPRYKVAKRGQDVALRCDPISGHVSLFWYQQALGQGPEFLTYFQNEAQLDKSGLPSDRFFAERPEGSVSTLKIQRTQQEDSAVYLCASTPQGDTGELFFGEGSRLTVL.